The 9 T cell receptor beta chains in this list originate from one sample, sequenced in a study of sequential checkpoint blockade in melanoma. TCRdb keeps only in-frame clones here, not all; method: immunoSEQ multiplex PCR. The table records about 9,500 clones, about 80% of them present only once. The treatment denotes: randomized to nivolumab then ipilimumab (arm A) or the reverse (arm B). Sequenced material: CD8+ T cells sorted from blood (inferred from file names), taken from a patient given nivolumab and ipilimumab in sequence. Receptors were obtained from a human donor with melanoma.

There are a few counts of this clone. This chain joins TRBV4-1 and TRBJ2-1, with TRBD2 identical over 10 bases. V was clipped by 1 base and J by 4 bases; unmatched bases: 1. Germline CDR1 and CDR2: MGHRA and YSYEKL. The CDR3 extends over 15 amino acids. The CDR3 reads CASSQVLAGYNEQFF. DNA of the CDR3: TGCGCCAGCAGCCAAGTACTAGCGGGGTACAATGAGCAGTTCTTC.

The V call is TRBV21-1, the J call TRBJ2-7; the table's D call, TRBD1, was not checked against the DNA. TRBV21-1 is annotated as a pseudogene. This CDR3 spans 15 amino acids. The CDR3 spells CASSPQGGFTYEQYF. CDR3 sequence (DNA): TGTGCCAGCAGCCCGCAAGGGGGTTTTACCTACGAGCAGTACTTC.

The chain is built from TRBV6-4 and TRBJ2-1, with TRBD2 matching over 7 bases. Germline loops: CDR1 MRHNA, CDR2 SNTAGT. V dropped 0 bases and J dropped 0; count of bases not matched to a gene: 2. The CDR3 runs 16 residues. This chain's CDR3 is CASSDSGGSSYNEQFF. CDR3 sequence (DNA): TGTGCCAGCAGTGACTCCGGCGGGAGCTCCTACAATGAGCAGTTCTTC.

The V and J genes are TRBV2 and TRBJ1-2, with 10 bases matching TRBD1. Germline assignment: CDR1 SNHLY and CDR2 FYNNEI. With V trimmed by 7 bases and J by 2 bases, 4 bases remained unmatched. The length of the CDR3 is 14 residues. The CDR3 DNA reads as TGTGCCAGCAACCCGGGACAGGGGAACTATGGCTACACCTTC. This encodes CASNPGQGNYGYTF.

The chain combines TRBV5-1 with TRBJ1-2; 7 nucleotides align to TRBD1. The CDR3 is 14 amino acids. CDR1 and CDR2 from the germline V gene are SGHRS and YFSETQ. V lost 3 bases and J lost 6; bases outside the gene matches: 8. The CDR3 protein is CASSSEGTVNGYTF. The DNA of the CDR3 is TGCGCCAGCAGCTCGGAGGGGACAGTCAATGGCTACACCTTC. Full variable domain (outside the CDR3, taken from reference TRBV5-1 and TRBJ1-2): KAGVTQTPRYLIKTRGQQVTLSCSPISGHRSVSWYQQTPGQGLQFLFEYFSETQRNKGNFPGRFSGRQFSNSRSEMNVSTLELGDSALYLCASSSEGTVNGYTFGSGTRLTVV.

The CDR3 nucleotides read TGTGCCAGCGATGCGTACGGGACAGGGGCGTACAATGAGCAGTTCTTC. Translated: CASDAYGTGAYNEQFF. The chain employs TRBV7-6 and TRBJ2-1, with TRBD1 matching 10 bases. J lost 4 bases, V lost 8 bases, and 11 bases had no gene match. This CDR3 contains 16 residues. Germline V gives CDR1 SGHVS, CDR2 FNYEAQ.

The chain is built from TRBV6-4 and TRBJ1-6; maybe TRBD1 (5 bases). This CDR3 is built from 14 residues. The V end lost 6 bases, the J end lost 10 bases, and 16 bases lay between the germline ends. Germline V lookup: CDR1 MRHNA, CDR2 SNTAGT. CDR3 residues: CASSDGGGGSPLHF. Written as DNA, the CDR3 is TGTGCCAGCAGCGATGGGGGGGGAGGATCACCCCTCCACTTT.

This clone is medium-sized (0.01 to 0.1%) by share. CDR3: CASSAIISGRDGELFF. The CDR3 coding sequence is TGTGCCAGCAGCGCGATAATTAGCGGGAGAGACGGGGAGCTGTTTTTT. The chain is built from TRBV7-6 and TRBJ2-2, with 9 bases lining up with TRBD2. The CDR3 is made up of 16 amino acids. Germline loops: CDR1 SGHVS, CDR2 FNYEAQ. V lost 5 bases, J lost 7 bases, and 11 bases stayed unmatched.

This clone was observed once. The V and J genes are TRBV19 and TRBJ1-5; D remains ambiguous. Trimming pared 7 bases from V and 7 bases from J, leaving 17 bases between. This CDR3 has 14 amino acids. Germline CDR1 and CDR2: LNHDA and SQIVND (reference sequence). CDR3 residues: CASTSSREPQPQHF. The CDR3, as DNA: TGTGCCAGTACCAGCTCCCGGGAGCCCCAGCCCCAGCATTTT.